This T cell receptor (beta chain) was found in a study of Tregs in tolerant kidney transplant recipients. This table comes from immunoSEQ multiplex PCR, and its TCRdb copy is limited to in-frame clones, with some not included. The sample records roughly 70,000 clones, 65% to 85% being singletons. This CDR3 has 13 residues. V lost 2 bases and J lost 7, with 8 bases in between. Germline CDR1 is ENHRY and CDR2 is SYGVKD. The sample was CD4+ T cells from blood. The sequence derives from a human donor in good health. The chain employs TRBV10-3 and TRBJ1-4, with D possibly matching TRBD1 (5 bases). CDR3 amino acids: CAISEGASEKLFF. The CDR3 coding sequence is TGTGCCATCAGTGAGGGGGCGAGTGAAAAACTGTTTTTT.